Detailed here is one T cell receptor (beta chain). The antigen is undetermined. The data were taken from a study of T cell repertoires in cytomegalovirus infection. Across the study: Through public TCR beta signatures, both CMV infection and matching HLA type were indicated.

TCRdb re-analysed the reads in MiXCR, keeping a single row per CDR3 protein. This table has 450,000 to 600,000 distinct CDR3 sequences, roughly a third appearing once. The V gene end was trimmed by 5 bases and the J gene end by 7 bases; junction bases not matched to a gene: 4. Looked up from germline, CDR1 is SGHTA and CDR2 is FQGNSA. The CDR3 length is 12 residues. The rearrangement joins TRBV7-2 to TRBJ1-1, with 7 bases identical to TRBD1. Material: cultured PBMCs, obtained from culture after CMV antigen stimulation. This clonotype was obtained from a human donor in good health (CMV status not recorded). Some clones in this sample may be carry-over from other donors' samples. This CDR3 is CASSGDSNEAFF. The CDR3 nucleotides read TGTGCCAGCAGCGGGGACAGTAATGAAGCTTTCTTT.